This is a list of T cell receptor beta chains from one sample in a study of blood T cell repertoires in COVID-19. The assay was immunoSEQ multiplex PCR, and TCRdb's table has in-frame clones only and misses some. Of 130,000 or so clones listed, 88% are singletons. Sequenced sample: peripheral blood. The source of these receptors is a human donor with COVID-19, enrolled during active disease. The donor label of this sample is uncertain. CDR3s include the opening cysteine and the closing phenylalanine or tryptophan. Each record gives: D gene, clone size, J gene, V gene, CDR3 protein, CDR3 DNA. The D gene is left open where the match is weak. Clone size, where shown, is once, few, many, or a class for clones that have expanded.

d_gene: TRBD1
abundance: .
j_gene: TRBJ1-5
v_gene: TRBV2
CDR3aa: CASSEATGDQPQHF
CDR3nt: TGTGCCAGCAGTGAAGCGACAGGGGACCAGCCCCAGCATTTT

d_gene: TRBD1
abundance: .
j_gene: TRBJ1-5
v_gene: TRBV11-2
CDR3aa: CASSLDGQVQQPQHF
CDR3nt: TGTGCCAGCAGCTTAGATGGACAGGTACAACAGCCCCAGCATTTT

d_gene: TRBD2
abundance: .
j_gene: TRBJ2-3
v_gene: TRBV20-1
CDR3aa: CSASELAGGPNTQYF
CDR3nt: TGCAGTGCTAGTGAACTAGCGGGAGGGCCAAATACGCAGTATTTT

d_gene: .
abundance: .
j_gene: TRBJ2-7
v_gene: TRBV5-1
CDR3aa: CASREAGQVVYEQYF
CDR3nt: TGCGCCAGCCGAGAAGCGGGACAGGTGGTTTACGAGCAGTACTTC

d_gene: .
abundance: .
j_gene: TRBJ1-5
v_gene: TRBV3-1/TRBV3-2
CDR3aa: CASSLGSLLENQPQHF
CDR3nt: TGTGCCAGCTCACTGGGGAGCCTCCTAGAAAATCAGCCCCAGCATTTT

d_gene: .
abundance: few
j_gene: TRBJ1-3
v_gene: TRBV25-1
CDR3aa: CASSGSEDSGNTIYF
CDR3nt: TGTGCCAGCAGTGGCAGCGAGGACTCTGGAAACACCATATATTTT

d_gene: TRBD1
abundance: .
j_gene: TRBJ2-7
v_gene: TRBV12-3/TRBV12-4
CDR3aa: CASSFLGGGQYF
CDR3nt: TGTGCCAGCAGTTTTTTAGGGGGCGGGCAGTACTTC

d_gene: .
abundance: .
j_gene: TRBJ2-7
v_gene: TRBV6-6
CDR3aa: CASRNQAAGHYEQYF
CDR3nt: TGTGCCAGCAGAAACCAGGCGGCAGGGCACTACGAGCAGTACTTC

d_gene: TRBD1
abundance: .
j_gene: TRBJ2-1
v_gene: TRBV28
CDR3aa: CASSGPDRGNNEQFF
CDR3nt: TGTGCCAGCAGTGGGCCGGACAGGGGGAACAATGAGCAGTTCTTC

d_gene: .
abundance: once
j_gene: TRBJ2-4
v_gene: TRBV4-1
CDR3aa: CASSPRSRSGDGAKNIQYF
CDR3nt: TGCGCCAGCAGCCCCCGGTCCCGATCGGGGGACGGTGCCAAAAACATTCAGTACTTC

d_gene: TRBD1
abundance: .
j_gene: TRBJ2-5
v_gene: TRBV12-5
CDR3aa: CASGPWAPTGDEETQYF
CDR3nt: TGTGCTAGTGGTCCCTGGGCTCCCACAGGGGATGAGGAGACCCAGTACTTC

d_gene: .
abundance: .
j_gene: TRBJ2-5
v_gene: TRBV19
CDR3aa: CASSIGPLETQYF
CDR3nt: TGTGCCAGTAGTATCGGTCCTCTGGAGACCCAGTACTTC